Below are 23 T cell receptor beta chains sequenced from a single sample in a study of cytomegalovirus exposure and HLA in healthy donors. Libraries were prepared by immunoSEQ multiplex PCR; TCRdb keeps only in-frame clonotypes and omits some of them. In the table there are fewer than 200,000 clones, around nine tenths of which are singletons. What was sequenced was PBMCs. These receptors came from a young man in good health and CMV-seropositive.

The rearrangement links TRBV5-1 to TRBJ2-3, with 12 bases that match TRBD2. The CDR3 covers 16 residues. Germline trimming cut 2 bases from V and 3 bases from J; bases unmatched to any gene: 4. CDR1 is SGHRS and CDR2 is YFSETQ in the germline V gene. The CDR3 protein is CASSFASGRGTDTQYF. The CDR3 DNA follows: TGCGCCAGCAGCTTTGCTAGCGGGAGGGGAACAGATACGCAGTATTTT.

This chain uses TRBV18 with TRBJ1-4; a possible D gene is TRBD1 (5 bases). Trimming left V 1 base short and J 5 bases short, with 8 bases between. Germline loops: CDR1 KGHSH, CDR2 LQKENI. This CDR3 is built from 14 residues. This chain's CDR3 is CASSPQGLNEKLFF. CDR3 nucleotides: TGTGCCAGCTCACCACAGGGGTTGAATGAAAAACTGTTTTTT.

This clone appeared a few times. The junction shows a germline mismatch at one end, possibly a read error. Here the CDR3 DNA reads TGTGCCAGCACCCAACCGGGCCATCCCTCCGACGAGCAGTACTTC. It translates to CASTQPGHPSDEQYF. V and J are TRBV28 and TRBJ2-7; the D is unclear. Germline V CDR1 and CDR2: MDHEN, SYDVKM. The CDR3 is 15 amino acids.

J is TRBJ2-1 and V is TRBV29-1; a weak D match, TRBD2 (6 bases). The V and J ends lost 4 bases and 4 bases respectively, with 17 bases between them. The CDR3 covers 15 residues. Germline CDR1 reads SQVTM; CDR2 reads ANQGSEA. The CDR3 protein is CSVVEGRDLYNEQFF. The CDR3 DNA sequence: TGCAGCGTTGTTGAAGGGCGGGATCTTTACAATGAGCAGTTCTTC.

The V call is TRBV19, the J call TRBJ1-5; TRBD1 matches 9 bases. V dropped 4 bases and J dropped 4; count of bases not matched to a gene: 5. CDR1 and CDR2 from the germline V gene are LNHDA and SQIVND (reference sequence). The CDR3 length is 15 residues. CDR3 sequence (DNA): TGTGCCAGTAGTAACGACAGGGGGGGAAATCAGCCCCAGCATTTT. Translating gives CASSNDRGGNQPQHF.

The chain joins TRBV5-4 to TRBJ1-6; tentative D call: TRBD1 (5 bases). The CDR3 runs to 15 residues. Germline CDR1 is SGHNT and CDR2 is YYREEE (reference sequence). V lost 4 bases and J lost 6, with 14 bases in between. The chain's CDR3 is CASSLLGVFNSPLHF. Written as DNA, the CDR3 is TGTGCCAGCAGCCTCCTGGGGGTTTTTAATTCACCCCTCCACTTT. Based on the CDR3 plus reference TRBV5-4 and TRBJ1-6, the full variable domain is ETGVTQSPTHLIKTRGQQVTLRCSSQSGHNTVSWYQQALGQGPQFIFQYYREEENGRGNFPPRFSGLQFPNYSSELNVNALELDDSALYLCASSLLGVFNSPLHFGNGTRLTVT.

CDR3 region: CSVATGGLIYGYTF. The CDR3 DNA reads as TGCAGCGTTGCGACCGGCGGTCTCATCTATGGCTACACCTTC. This chain joins TRBV29-1 and TRBJ1-2; D ambiguous. The V end lost 4 bases, the J end lost 4 bases, and 16 bases lay between the germline ends. The germline V gene has CDR1 SQVTM and CDR2 ANQGSEA. This CDR3 spans 14 amino acids.

This chain connects TRBV11-2 to TRBJ1-1, with TRBD1 as a possible D gene (6 bases). The germline V and J ends were trimmed by 5 bases and 2 bases, with 12 bases remaining between them. The germline V gene encodes CDR1 SGHAT and CDR2 FQNNGV. This CDR3 region has 14 residues. The chain's CDR3 is CASSTQTGNTEAFF. CDR3 bases: TGTGCCAGCAGCACTCAGACAGGTAACACTGAAGCTTTCTTT. Supplemented by reference TRBV11-2 and TRBJ1-1, the full variable domain reads EAGVAQSPRYKIIEKRQSVAFWCNPISGHATLYWYQQILGQGPKLLIQFQNNGVVDDSQLPKDRFSAERLKGVDSTLKIQPAKLEDSAVYLCASSTQTGNTEAFFGQGTRLTVV.

The chain uses TRBV5-1 and TRBJ2-7; D tentatively fits TRBD1 or TRBD2 (5 bases each). Germline V gene lookup returns CDR1 SGHRS and CDR2 YFSETQ. V lost 1 base and J 1 base, leaving 12 bases between the germline ends. This CDR3 comprises 15 residues. This CDR3 is CASSLLRDGSYEQYF. The CDR3 DNA is TGCGCCAGCAGCTTGTTAAGGGACGGATCCTACGAGCAGTACTTC.

The chain carries TRBV27 and TRBJ1-6, with a tentative D call TRBD1 (6 bases). The CDR3 is made up of 18 amino acids. V gave up 0 bases and J gave up 2 bases, with 14 bases separating them. CDR1 and CDR2 from the germline V gene are MNHEY and SMNVEV (reference sequence). For the CDR3, the DNA is TGTGCCAGCAGTTTATCCGGGGGGCGCGTCACCTATAATTCACCCCTCCACTTT. It translates to CASSLSGGRVTYNSPLHF.

J is TRBJ2-1 and V is TRBV9; D is possibly TRBD2 (6 bases). Per the germline V gene, CDR1 is SGDLS and CDR2 is YYNGEE. CDR3 length: 15 residues. V was cut by 0 bases and J by 3 bases, with 10 bases left in between. CDR3 nucleotides: TGTGCCAGCAGCGTAGGGGGGGACGGCTACAATGAGCAGTTCTTC. Translation gives CASSVGGDGYNEQFF.

The chain joins TRBV6-5 to TRBJ1-3; unclear D gene. Germline lookup yields CDR1 MNHEY and CDR2 SVGAGI. V was cut by 7 bases and J by 4 bases, with 14 bases left in between. The CDR3 runs to 14 residues. The CDR3 is CASTRTLKGNTIYF. The DNA of the CDR3 is TGTGCCAGCACAAGGACCCTCAAAGGAAACACCATATATTTT.

The chain links TRBV27 to TRBJ1-5, with D uncertain. The germline V gene encodes CDR1 MNHEY and CDR2 SMNVEV (reference sequence). Trimming removed 0 bases at V and 0 bases at J, with 12 bases between. The CDR3 runs to 17 residues. DNA for the CDR3: TGTGCCAGCAGTTTATCCTTCCGACTCGATAGCAATCAGCCCCAGCATTTT. It yields the protein CASSLSFRLDSNQPQHF.

The gene calls are TRBV28 and TRBJ1-3, with a tentative D call TRBD1 (6 bases). With 8 bases removed from V and 4 bases from J, the gap between germline ends came to 18 bases. Looked up from germline, CDR1 is MDHEN and CDR2 is SYDVKM. This CDR3 has 15 residues. DNA for the CDR3: TGTGCCAGCTCCGCTCTGGGGGCCGGGGGAAACACCATATATTTT. Protein sequence: CASSALGAGGNTIYF.

This clone was seen only once. The genes are TRBV6-5 and TRBJ2-3; 8 bases align to TRBD2. Germline V gene data show CDR1 as MNHEY and CDR2 as SVGAGI. There are 14 residues in the CDR3. Losses at the gene ends were 2 bases for V and 6 bases for J; bases not matched to a gene: 4. This CDR3 reads CASSYGSSGDTQYF. For the CDR3, the DNA is TGTGCCAGCAGTTACGGCTCTAGCGGGGATACGCAGTATTTT.

This clone was recorded once. The rearrangement joins TRBV25-1 to TRBJ2-2, with D perhaps matching TRBD2 (6 bases). The CDR3 has 14 amino acids. Trimming took off 6 bases at V and 5 bases at J, with 13 bases between the two ends. The germline V gene has CDR1 MGHDK and CDR2 SYGVNS. The CDR3 is CASRGGVGTGELFF. The CDR3 DNA reads TGTGCCAGCAGGGGCGGGGTTGGAACCGGGGAGCTGTTTTTT.

The chain carries TRBV11-3 and TRBJ1-1; 7 positions agree with TRBD1. The CDR3 runs to 15 residues. The ends lost 6 bases at V and 3 bases at J; junction bases unmatched: 10. The germline V gene has CDR1 SGHNT and CDR2 YENEEA. CDR3 coding DNA: TGTGCCAGCAGGACAGGGATCGATATGGACACTGAAGCTTTCTTT. It codes for CASRTGIDMDTEAFF. Full variable domain (missing parts from reference TRBV11-3 and TRBJ1-1): EAGVVQSPRYKIIEKKQPVAFWCNPISGHNTLYWYLQNLGQGPELLIRYENEEAVDDSQLPKDRFSAERLKGVDSTLKIQPAELGDSAVYLCASRTGIDMDTEAFFGQGTRLTVV.

The chain joins TRBV11-3 to TRBJ2-1; D may be TRBD1 or TRBD2 (6 bases each). Germline assignment: CDR1 SGHNT and CDR2 YENEEA. The germline V and J ends were trimmed by 6 bases and 4 bases, with 13 bases remaining between them. CDR3 length equals 14 residues. The CDR3 DNA is TGTGCCAGCAGACCCCCGGGGGCATACAATGAGCAGTTCTTC. It translates to CASRPPGAYNEQFF.

The V gene is TRBV4-1, the J gene TRBJ2-7, with D possibly TRBD2 on 5 matching bases. Looked up from germline, CDR1 is MGHRA and CDR2 is YSYEKL. Trimming shortened V by 0 bases and J by 3 bases, and 12 bases separated the two germline ends. This CDR3 region has 15 residues. The CDR3 DNA sequence: TGCGCCAGCAGCCAAGATATGACCGGACTCTACGAGCAGTACTTC. This encodes CASSQDMTGLYEQYF.

The V call is TRBV5-4, the J call TRBJ1-4; 9 nucleotides align to TRBD1. Per germline, CDR1 SGHNT and CDR2 YYREEE (reference sequence). V shed 0 bases, J shed 8 bases, and the junction held 8 bases outside the gene matches. The CDR3 loop spans 16 amino acids. CDR3 protein: CASSLAPGQGGEKLFF. The CDR3 DNA follows: TGTGCCAGCAGCTTGGCCCCGGGACAGGGTGGAGAAAAACTGTTTTTT.

The genes are TRBV30 and TRBJ2-7; D not certain. The CDR3 extends over 11 amino acids. Germline V gene lookup returns CDR1 GTSNPN and CDR2 SVGIG (reference sequence). With 0 bases removed from V and 6 bases from J, the gap between germline ends came to 6 bases. In DNA form, the CDR3 reads TGTGCCTGGAGTGTCGGAAGCGAGCAGTACTTC. It yields the protein CAWSVGSEQYF.

The rearrangement joins TRBV6-5 to TRBJ2-5; 8 bases align to TRBD1. This CDR3 contains 15 residues. V gave up 6 bases and J gave up 5 bases; unmatched junction bases: 11. Germline V CDR1 and CDR2: MNHEY, SVGAGI. The CDR3 is CASSLQGAAGETQYF. The DNA for the CDR3 is TGTGCCAGCAGCCTCCAGGGGGCCGCCGGGGAGACCCAGTACTTC.

This chain links TRBV11-2 with TRBJ1-6; 8 bases line up with TRBD1. The CDR3 is 15 amino acids. Germline V gives CDR1 SGHAT, CDR2 FQNNGV. With 5 bases clipped from V and 13 bases from J, the junction kept 13 bases outside the gene matches. The CDR3 region has the DNA TGTGCCAGCAGCCTATCGACAGGGGCAATCTTCCCCCTCCACTTT. Residues: CASSLSTGAIFPLHF.